The TCR beta chain under discussion was sequenced for a study of blood T cell repertoires in COVID-19. The germline V gene encodes CDR1 MNHEY and CDR2 SMNVEV (reference sequence). Trimming left V 3 bases short and J 1 base short, with 10 bases between. This CDR3 is built from 14 residues. Produced via immunoSEQ multiplex PCR; TCRdb's table is partial and in-frame only. Among 250,000 to 350,000 clones listed, less than 90% were seen once. The chain recombines TRBV27 with TRBJ2-7; tentatively, D is TRBD1 (5 bases). The receptor comes from a woman aged 70 to 79 with COVID-19, enrolled during active disease. Specimen: peripheral blood. CDR3 DNA sequence: TGTGCCAGCAGTTTTGGGCCAGGGTCCTACGAGCAGTACTTC. This encodes CASSFGPGSYEQYF.